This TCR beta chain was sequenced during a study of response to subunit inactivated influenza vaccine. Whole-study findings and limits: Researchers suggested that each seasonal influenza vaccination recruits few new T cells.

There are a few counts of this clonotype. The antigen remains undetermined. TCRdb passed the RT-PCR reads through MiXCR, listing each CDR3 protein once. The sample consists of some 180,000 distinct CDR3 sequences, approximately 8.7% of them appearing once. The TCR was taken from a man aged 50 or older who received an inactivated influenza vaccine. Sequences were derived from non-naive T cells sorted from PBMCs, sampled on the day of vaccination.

CDR3 protein: CASSQDGLGTGRNEQFF. The CDR3 DNA follows: TGCGCCAGCAGCCAAGATGGGCTTGGGACAGGCAGGAATGAGCAGTTCTTC. The chain links TRBV4-1 to TRBJ2-1; 8 nucleotides agree with TRBD1. The CDR3 loop spans 17 amino acids. The J segment lost 7 bases and the V segment lost 0 bases, leaving 11 bases of the junction unmatched. CDR1 is MGHRA, CDR2 YSYEKL, per germline.